This T cell receptor (beta chain) was sequenced for a study of cytomegalovirus exposure and HLA in healthy donors. Overall study results and limits: Accurate predictions that matched the HLA-A and HLA-B alleles of most subjects were reportedly made from TCR beta sequences. There were some public TCRs occurring in many donors, but most TCR sequences were rare. Approximately 160 TCR beta chains were listed as cytomegalovirus-associated.

Details on this clone: What it binds is unknown.

Germline values: CDR1 SNHLY, CDR2 FYNNEI. The CDR3 totals 15 residues. V shed 3 bases and J shed 0 bases, with 8 bases lying between them. Primers for the PCR totalled 60 Vbeta and 13 Jbeta. Method: immunoSEQ multiplex PCR; TCRdb's copy keeps in-frame clones and lacks some. The table lists 150,000 to 200,000 clones, 65% to 70% of them singletons, with under 11% in the top ten. The chain employs TRBV2 and TRBJ2-2; weak D call: TRBD2 (5 bases). The sample was PBMCs. This sequence was found in a man aged 30 to 45 in good health and CMV-seropositive. CDR3 residues: CASSEGGPNTGELFF. In nucleotides, the CDR3 is TGTGCCAGCAGTGAGGGCGGGCCGAACACCGGGGAGCTGTTTTTT.